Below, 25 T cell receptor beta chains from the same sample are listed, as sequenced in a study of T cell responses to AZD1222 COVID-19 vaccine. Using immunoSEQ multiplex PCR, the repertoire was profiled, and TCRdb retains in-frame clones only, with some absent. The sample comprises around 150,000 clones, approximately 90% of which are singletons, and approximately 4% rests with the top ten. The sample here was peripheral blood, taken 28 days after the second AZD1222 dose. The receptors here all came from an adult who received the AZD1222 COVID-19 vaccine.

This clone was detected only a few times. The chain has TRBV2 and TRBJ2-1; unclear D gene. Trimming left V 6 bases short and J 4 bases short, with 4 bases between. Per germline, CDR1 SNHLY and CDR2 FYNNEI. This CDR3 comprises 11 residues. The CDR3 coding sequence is TGTGCCAGCAGCAGGTACAATGAGCAGTTCTTC. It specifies CASSRYNEQFF.

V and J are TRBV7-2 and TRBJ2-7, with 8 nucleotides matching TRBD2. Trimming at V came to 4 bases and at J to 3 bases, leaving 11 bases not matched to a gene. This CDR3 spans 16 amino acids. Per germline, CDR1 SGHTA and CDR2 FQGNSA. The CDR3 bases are TGTGCCAGCAGCTCGCGGGGGGCAGGGACCGGCTACGAGCAGTACTTC. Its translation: CASSSRGAGTGYEQYF.

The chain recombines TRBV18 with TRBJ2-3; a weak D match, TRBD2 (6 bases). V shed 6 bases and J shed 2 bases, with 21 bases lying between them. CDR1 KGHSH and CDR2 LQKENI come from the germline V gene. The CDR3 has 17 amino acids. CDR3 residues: CASSQIREVQITDTQYF. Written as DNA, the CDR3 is TGTGCCAGCTCCCAGATTAGGGAGGTACAAATCACAGATACGCAGTATTTT.

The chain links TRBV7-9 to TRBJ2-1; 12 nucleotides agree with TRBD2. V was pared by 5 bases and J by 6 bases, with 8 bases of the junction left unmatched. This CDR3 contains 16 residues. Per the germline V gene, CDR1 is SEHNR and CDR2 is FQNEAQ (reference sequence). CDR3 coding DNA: TGTGCCAGCAGCCCCTACGCTAGCGGGAGGGGCAATGAGCAGTTCTTC. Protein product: CASSPYASGRGNEQFF.

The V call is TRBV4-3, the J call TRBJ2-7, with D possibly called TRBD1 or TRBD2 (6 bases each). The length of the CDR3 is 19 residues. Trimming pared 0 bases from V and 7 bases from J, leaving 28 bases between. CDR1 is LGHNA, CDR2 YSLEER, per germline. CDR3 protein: CASSQERGAAESNKGEQYF. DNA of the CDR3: TGCGCCAGCAGCCAAGAGAGGGGGGCAGCGGAGTCCAACAAGGGGGAGCAGTACTTC.

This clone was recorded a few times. CDR3 protein: CAISDSGGAKNEQFF. In DNA form, the CDR3 reads TGTGCCATCAGCGATAGCGGGGGGGCCAAGAATGAGCAGTTCTTC. This sequence joins TRBV10-3 and TRBJ2-1; 11 bases agree with TRBD2. The junction had 8 bases not matched to a gene; V was cut back by 6 bases and J by 7 bases. This CDR3 has 15 amino acids. The germline V gene encodes CDR1 ENHRY and CDR2 SYGVKD.

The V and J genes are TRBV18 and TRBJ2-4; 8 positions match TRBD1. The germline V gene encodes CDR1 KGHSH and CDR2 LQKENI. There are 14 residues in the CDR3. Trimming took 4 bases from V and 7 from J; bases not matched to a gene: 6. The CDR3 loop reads CASSQSGGANIQYF. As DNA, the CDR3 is TGTGCCAGCTCACAGTCAGGGGGCGCGAACATTCAGTACTTC.

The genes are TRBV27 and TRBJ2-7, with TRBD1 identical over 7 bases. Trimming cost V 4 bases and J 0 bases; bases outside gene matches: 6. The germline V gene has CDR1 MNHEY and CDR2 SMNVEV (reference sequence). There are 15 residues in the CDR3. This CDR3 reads CASSWAQGSSYEQYF. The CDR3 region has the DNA TGTGCCAGCAGTTGGGCACAGGGGAGCTCCTACGAGCAGTACTTC.

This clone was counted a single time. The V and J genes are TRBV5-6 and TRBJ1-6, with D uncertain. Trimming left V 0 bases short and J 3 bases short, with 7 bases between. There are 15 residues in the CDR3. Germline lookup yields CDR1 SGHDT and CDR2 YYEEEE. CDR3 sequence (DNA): TGTGCCAGCAGCTTGGGGCAGGTCTATAATTCACCCCTCCACTTT. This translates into CASSLGQVYNSPLHF.

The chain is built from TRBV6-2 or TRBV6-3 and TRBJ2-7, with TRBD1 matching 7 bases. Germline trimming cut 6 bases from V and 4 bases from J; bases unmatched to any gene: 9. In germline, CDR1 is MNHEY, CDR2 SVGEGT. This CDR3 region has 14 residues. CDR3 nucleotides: TGTGCCAGCAGCATGACAGGGTACGGATACGAGCAGTACTTC. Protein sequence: CASSMTGYGYEQYF.

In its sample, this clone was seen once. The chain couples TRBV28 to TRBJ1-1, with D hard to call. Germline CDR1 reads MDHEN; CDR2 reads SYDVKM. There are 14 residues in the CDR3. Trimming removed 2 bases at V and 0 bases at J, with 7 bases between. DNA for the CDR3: TGTGCCAGCAGTTTAGTGAGCATGAACACTGAAGCTTTCTTT. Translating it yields CASSLVSMNTEAFF. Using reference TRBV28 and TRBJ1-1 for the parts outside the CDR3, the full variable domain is DVKVTQSSRYLVKRTGEKVFLECVQDMDHENMFWYRQDPGLGLRLIYFSYDVKMKEKGDIPEGYSVSREKKERFSLILESASTNQTSMYLCASSLVSMNTEAFFGQGTRLTVV.

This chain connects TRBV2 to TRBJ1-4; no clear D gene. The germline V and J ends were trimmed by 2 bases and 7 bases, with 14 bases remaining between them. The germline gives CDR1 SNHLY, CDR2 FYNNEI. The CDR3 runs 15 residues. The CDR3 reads CASSELDDISEKLFF. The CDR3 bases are TGTGCCAGCAGTGAATTGGACGATATTTCTGAAAAACTGTTTTTT.

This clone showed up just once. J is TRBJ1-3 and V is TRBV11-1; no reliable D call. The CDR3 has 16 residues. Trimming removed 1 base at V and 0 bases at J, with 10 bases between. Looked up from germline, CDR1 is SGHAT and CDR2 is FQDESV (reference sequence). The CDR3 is CASSLEPGISGNTIYF. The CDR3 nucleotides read TGTGCCAGCAGCTTAGAACCGGGCATCTCTGGAAACACCATATATTTT.

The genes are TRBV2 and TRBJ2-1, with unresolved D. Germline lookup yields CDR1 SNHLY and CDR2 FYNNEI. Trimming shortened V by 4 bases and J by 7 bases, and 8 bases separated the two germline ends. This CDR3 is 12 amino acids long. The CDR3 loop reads CASSATWNEQFF. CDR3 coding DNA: TGTGCCAGCAGTGCTACCTGGAATGAGCAGTTCTTC.

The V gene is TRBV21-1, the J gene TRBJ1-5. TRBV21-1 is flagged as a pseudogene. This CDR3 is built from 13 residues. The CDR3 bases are TGTGCCGCGGGGGTGTCGTGGAATCAGCCCCAGCATTTT. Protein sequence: CAAGVSWNQPQHF.

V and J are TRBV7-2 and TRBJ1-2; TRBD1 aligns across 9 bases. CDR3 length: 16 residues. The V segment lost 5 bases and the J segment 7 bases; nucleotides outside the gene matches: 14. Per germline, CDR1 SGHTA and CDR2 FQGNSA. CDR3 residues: CASSEPGTGILRGYTF. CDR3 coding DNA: TGTGCCAGCAGCGAACCCGGGACAGGGATCCTACGTGGCTACACCTTC.

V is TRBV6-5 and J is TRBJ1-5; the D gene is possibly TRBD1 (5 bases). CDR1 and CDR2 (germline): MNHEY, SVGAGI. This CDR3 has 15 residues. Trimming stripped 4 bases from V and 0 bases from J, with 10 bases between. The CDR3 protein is CASSSYRNSNQPQHF. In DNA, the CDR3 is TGTGCCAGCAGTTCTTACAGGAATAGCAATCAGCCCCAGCATTTT.

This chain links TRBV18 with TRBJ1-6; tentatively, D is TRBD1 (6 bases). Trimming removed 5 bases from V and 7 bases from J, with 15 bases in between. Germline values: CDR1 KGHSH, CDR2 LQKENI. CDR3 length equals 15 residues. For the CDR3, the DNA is TGTGCCAGCTCAGCCCCGACAGGCGGCAATTCACCCCTCCACTTT. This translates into CASSAPTGGNSPLHF.

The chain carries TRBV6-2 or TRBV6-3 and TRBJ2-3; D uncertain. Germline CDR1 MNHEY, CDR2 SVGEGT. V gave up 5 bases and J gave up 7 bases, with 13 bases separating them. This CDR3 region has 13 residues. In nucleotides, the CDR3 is TGTGCCAGCAGTGTCGGACCCACTCATACGCAGTATTTT. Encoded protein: CASSVGPTHTQYF.

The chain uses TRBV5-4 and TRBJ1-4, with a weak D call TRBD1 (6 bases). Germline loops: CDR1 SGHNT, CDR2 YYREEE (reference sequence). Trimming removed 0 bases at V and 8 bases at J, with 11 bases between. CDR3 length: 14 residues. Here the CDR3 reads CASSLGGLREKLFF. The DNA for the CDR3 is TGTGCCAGCAGCTTGGGGGGGCTAAGGGAAAAACTGTTTTTT.

CDR3 nucleotides: TGTGCCAGCACCTCACCTCGGGCCCCAGACAATGAGCAGTTCTTC. Protein sequence: CASTSPRAPDNEQFF. This chain links TRBV2 with TRBJ2-1; D call uncertain. V lost 7 bases to trimming and J lost 5 bases, with 18 bases between them. CDR1 is SNHLY, CDR2 FYNNEI, per germline. The CDR3 runs to 15 residues. The full variable domain, its missing parts supplied by reference TRBV2 and TRBJ2-1, is EPEVTQTPSHQVTQMGQEVILRCVPISNHLYFYWYRQILGQKVEFLVSFYNNEISEKSEIFDDQFSVERPDGSNFTLKIRSTKLEDSAMYFCASTSPRAPDNEQFFGPGTRLTVL.

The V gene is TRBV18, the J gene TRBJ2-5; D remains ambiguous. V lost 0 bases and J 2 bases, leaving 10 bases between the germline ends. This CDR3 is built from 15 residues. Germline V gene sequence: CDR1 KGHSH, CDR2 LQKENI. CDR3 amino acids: CASSPPSQNQETQYF. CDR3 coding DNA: TGTGCCAGCTCACCACCGAGCCAGAATCAAGAGACCCAGTACTTC.

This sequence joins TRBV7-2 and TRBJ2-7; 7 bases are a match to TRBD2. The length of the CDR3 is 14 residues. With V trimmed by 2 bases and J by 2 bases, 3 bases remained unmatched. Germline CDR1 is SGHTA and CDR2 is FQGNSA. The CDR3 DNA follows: TGTGCCAGCAGCTTATATGCGGGGGCCTACGAGCAGTACTTC. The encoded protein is CASSLYAGAYEQYF.

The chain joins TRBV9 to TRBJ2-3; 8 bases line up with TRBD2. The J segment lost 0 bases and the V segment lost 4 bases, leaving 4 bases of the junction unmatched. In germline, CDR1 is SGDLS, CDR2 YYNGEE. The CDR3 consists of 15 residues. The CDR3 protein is CASSPRTSSTDTQYF. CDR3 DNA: TGTGCCAGCAGCCCGCGGACTAGCAGCACAGATACGCAGTATTTT.

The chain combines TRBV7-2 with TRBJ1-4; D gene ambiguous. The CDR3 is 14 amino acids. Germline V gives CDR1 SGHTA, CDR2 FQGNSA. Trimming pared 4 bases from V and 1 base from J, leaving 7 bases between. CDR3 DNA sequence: TGTGCCAGCAGCTACGTAGTAACTAATGAAAAACTGTTTTTT. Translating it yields CASSYVVTNEKLFF.